What follows are 26 T cell receptor beta chains derived from one specimen sequenced in a study of blood T cell repertoires in COVID-19. Profiled with immunoSEQ multiplex PCR; TCRdb holds only in-frame clones, not every one. The table records about 140,000 clones, around 83% of them present only once. The sequenced sample consisted of peripheral blood. Every receptor here comes from a human donor with acute or convalescent COVID-19. The donor label of this sample is uncertain.

The rearrangement links TRBV11-2 to TRBJ2-6; D uncertain. Per germline, CDR1 SGHAT and CDR2 FQNNGV. Trimming removed 5 bases at V and 1 base at J, with 9 bases between. The length of the CDR3 is 15 residues. The CDR3 nucleotides read TGTGCCAGCAGCGCTACACTATCTGGGGCCAACGTCCTGACTTTC. Its protein is CASSATLSGANVLTF.

The V call is TRBV3-1 (or the pseudogene TRBV3-2), the J call TRBJ1-1, with 9 bases lining up with TRBD1. The ends lost 2 bases at V and 12 bases at J; junction bases unmatched: 7. Germline CDR1 LGHDT, CDR2 YNNKEL (reference sequence). The CDR3 is 13 amino acids. This CDR3 reads CASSQQSGTGPFF. The CDR3 DNA reads as TGTGCCAGCAGCCAACAATCCGGGACAGGGCCTTTCTTT.

J is TRBJ1-2 and V is TRBV28, with TRBD1 identical over 7 bases. J was trimmed by 6 bases and V by 5 bases; bases with no gene match: 12. There are 15 residues in the CDR3. CDR1 is MDHEN and CDR2 is SYDVKM in the germline V gene. The CDR3 here is CASSPGQAGLDGYTF. CDR3 sequence (DNA): TGTGCCAGCAGTCCAGGACAGGCGGGTTTAGATGGCTACACCTTC.

V is TRBV7-3 and J is TRBJ1-2; 10 bases match TRBD1. The CDR3 spans 14 residues. Trimming took 3 bases from V and 7 from J; bases not matched to a gene: 5. Germline V gives CDR1 SGHTA, CDR2 FQGTGA. The CDR3 region has the DNA TGTGCCAGCAGCTTCTCCGACAGGGGGCTTGGCTACACCTTC. This translates into CASSFSDRGLGYTF.

The chain uses TRBV19 and TRBJ2-4; the match to TRBD2 covers 7 bases. This CDR3 has 17 amino acids. Trimming took 4 bases from V and 1 from J; bases not matched to a gene: 10. In germline, CDR1 is LNHDA, CDR2 SQIVND (reference sequence). CDR3 coding DNA: TGTGCCAGTAGTACACCGGCCCAGGGAGGGGCCAAAAACATTCAGTACTTC. As protein: CASSTPAQGGAKNIQYF.

This clone was seen only once. The V gene is TRBV4-3, the J gene TRBJ2-3; TRBD1 agrees at 7 bases. Germline V lookup: CDR1 LGHNA, CDR2 YSLEER. The CDR3 totals 16 residues. V was clipped by 0 bases and J by 2 bases; unmatched bases: 5. CDR3 residues: CASSQDITGVTDTQYF. Here the CDR3 DNA reads TGCGCCAGCAGCCAAGATATTACAGGGGTCACAGATACGCAGTATTTT.

The rearrangement links TRBV24-1 to TRBJ1-5; tentative D call: TRBD1 (5 bases). Between the trimmed V and J ends, which lost 3 bases and 7 bases, there was a span of 15 bases. This CDR3 comprises 15 residues. Per the germline V gene, CDR1 is KGHDR and CDR2 is SFDVKD. CDR3: CATSDGAAGSQPQHF. As DNA, the CDR3 is TGTGCCACCAGTGATGGGGCAGCCGGCAGCCAGCCCCAGCATTTT.

The rearrangement uses TRBV9 and TRBJ2-1, with TRBD2 as a possible D gene (5 bases). The CDR3 has 15 residues. Trimming stripped 2 bases from V and 7 bases from J, with 16 bases between. Germline V gene sequence: CDR1 SGDLS, CDR2 YYNGEE. The CDR3 sequence: CASSVLVGAANEQFF. In DNA form, the CDR3 reads TGTGCCAGCAGCGTCCTGGTTGGAGCGGCAAATGAGCAGTTCTTC. Looking up the rest from reference TRBV9 and TRBJ2-1 gives the full variable domain: DSGVTQTPKHLITATGQRVTLRCSPRSGDLSVYWYQQSLDQGLQFLIQYYNGEERAKGNILERFSAQQFPDLHSELNLSSLELGDSALYFCASSVLVGAANEQFFGPGTRLTVL.

The rearrangement joins TRBV14 to TRBJ2-2; 9 bases are shared with TRBD1. The CDR3 totals 16 residues. V trimming: 6 bases; J trimming: 4 bases; junction bases outside the gene matches: 9. Germline V CDR1 and CDR2: SGHDN, FVKESK. Here the CDR3 DNA reads TGTGCCAGCAGGAGAGGACAGGGGACCCTCACCGGGGAGCTGTTTTTT. It is translated as CASRRGQGTLTGELFF.

The count of this clone is one. The chain recombines TRBV7-9 with TRBJ2-5; TRBD2 matches at 7 bases. Unmatched junction bases numbered 10, after V lost 7 bases and J lost 2 bases. Per the germline V gene, CDR1 is SEHNR and CDR2 is FQNEAQ (reference sequence). The CDR3 has 15 amino acids. The CDR3: CASISGLGTQETQYF. The CDR3 DNA sequence: TGTGCCAGCATCTCAGGACTAGGCACACAAGAGACCCAGTACTTC.

The V call is TRBV5-1, the J call TRBJ1-1, with 7 bases that match TRBD1. Unmatched junction bases numbered 8, after V lost 0 bases and J lost 6 bases. CDR1 and CDR2 (germline): SGHRS, YFSETQ. This CDR3 has 15 residues. CDR3 in DNA: TGCGCCAGCAGCTTGGAGGGACAGAAATCGTCTGAAGCTTTCTTT. The encoded protein is CASSLEGQKSSEAFF.

The rearrangement uses TRBV18 and TRBJ1-5; the match to TRBD1 covers 8 bases. This CDR3 region has 16 residues. The J segment lost 7 bases and the V segment lost 3 bases, leaving 11 bases of the junction unmatched. Looked up from germline, CDR1 is KGHSH and CDR2 is LQKENI. The CDR3, as DNA: TGTGCCAGCTCACCCCAAAGAGACAGGGGACGGCAGCCCCAGCATTTT. This codes for CASSPQRDRGRQPQHF.

The V gene is TRBV18, the J gene TRBJ2-5; 8 bases match TRBD1. V shed 6 bases and J 4 bases; nucleotides not matched to a gene: 10. This CDR3 has 15 amino acids. Germline lookup yields CDR1 KGHSH and CDR2 LQKENI. CDR3 sequence: CASSATGVYLETQYF. The CDR3 region has the DNA TGTGCCAGCTCCGCGACAGGGGTTTATTTAGAGACCCAGTACTTC.

This clone was detected a few times. The chain couples TRBV5-1 to TRBJ1-1; 8 nucleotides agree with TRBD1. This CDR3 has 16 residues. J lost 4 bases, V lost 2 bases, and 10 bases had no gene match. Germline V lookup: CDR1 SGHRS, CDR2 YFSETQ. CDR3 DNA: TGCGCCAGCAGCTTCTACGGACAGGGCGAGGGCACTGAAGCTTTCTTT. Translating it yields CASSFYGQGEGTEAFF.

This chain links TRBV15 with TRBJ2-7; 7 bases are shared with TRBD1. Germline CDR1 is LNHNV and CDR2 is YYDKDF (reference sequence). V lost 1 base and J lost 0; bases outside the gene matches: 3. This CDR3 is built from 15 residues. CDR3 in amino acids: CATSRVGGASYEQYF. DNA of the CDR3: TGTGCCACCAGCAGAGTAGGGGGCGCCTCCTACGAGCAGTACTTC.

This rearrangement joins TRBV7-8 to TRBJ1-2; D ambiguous. In germline, CDR1 is SGHVS, CDR2 FQNEAQ. Trimming took off 4 bases at V and 6 bases at J, with 15 bases between the two ends. This CDR3 has 14 residues. The CDR3 loop is CASSYSPPPNGYTF. CDR3 DNA: TGTGCCAGCAGCTACTCACCGCCGCCCAATGGCTACACCTTC.

The chain couples TRBV6-5 to TRBJ1-3, with D maybe TRBD1 (5 bases). This CDR3 spans 14 amino acids. Looked up from germline, CDR1 is MNHEY and CDR2 is SVGAGI. V was clipped by 8 bases and J by 0 bases, with 11 bases between them. CDR3 DNA: TGTGCCAGCCGTCCAGGGCTCTCTGGAAACACCATATATTTT. Its translation: CASRPGLSGNTIYF.

The rearrangement joins TRBV7-2 to TRBJ1-3; D gene ambiguous. The V gene's germline CDR1 is SGHTA and CDR2 FQGNSA. V shed 3 bases and J shed 0 bases, with 15 bases lying between them. The CDR3 covers 17 residues. The CDR3 here is CASSFLYRRSSGNTIYF. In DNA, the CDR3 is TGTGCCAGCAGCTTCCTATATAGACGGAGCTCTGGAAACACCATATATTTT.

The chain recombines TRBV29-1 with TRBJ2-7; D may be TRBD2 (7 bases). V was trimmed by 0 bases and J by 3 bases, leaving 12 bases between them. Germline values: CDR1 SQVTM, CDR2 ANQGSEA. The CDR3 spans 14 residues. The CDR3 coding sequence is TGCAGCGTTGAAGAGGGGGGGCCCTTCTACGAGCAGTACTTC. Translated: CSVEEGGPFYEQYF.

This chain uses TRBV19 with TRBJ2-4; D is possibly TRBD1 (8 bases). The CDR3 contains 17 residues. Germline CDR1 is LNHDA and CDR2 is SQIVND (reference sequence). Trimming removed 3 bases at V and 6 bases at J, with 21 bases between. DNA of the CDR3: TGTGCCAGTAGTATCAGGACAGGGAGGGACATGAGAAACATTCAGTACTTC. Translation gives CASSIRTGRDMRNIQYF.

The chain employs TRBV2 and TRBJ2-1; the D is unclear. V was trimmed by 4 bases and J by 0 bases, leaving 10 bases between them. Germline loops: CDR1 SNHLY, CDR2 FYNNEI. This CDR3 has 15 residues. The CDR3 DNA is TGTGCCAGCAGTGTGGAGACCCTCTCCTACAATGAGCAGTTCTTC. It specifies CASSVETLSYNEQFF.

The genes are TRBV3-1 (or the pseudogene TRBV3-2) and TRBJ2-7, with no clear D. Germline V gene lookup returns CDR1 LGHDT and CDR2 YNNKEL (reference sequence). This CDR3 comprises 11 residues. V was shortened by 2 bases and J by 3 bases, with 2 bases between the two germline ends. The CDR3 DNA sequence: TGTGCCAGCAGCCAACACTACGAGCAGTACTTC. Its translation is CASSQHYEQYF.

The chain couples TRBV27 to TRBJ1-1; 8 positions agree with TRBD1. CDR1 MNHEY and CDR2 SMNVEV come from the germline V gene (reference sequence). This CDR3 region has 16 residues. With 0 bases clipped from V and 5 bases from J, the junction kept 8 bases outside the gene matches. CDR3 sequence (DNA): TGTGCCAGCAGTTTATCGCGCAGGGGGCGTCGTACTGAAGCTTTCTTT. Its translation: CASSLSRRGRRTEAFF.

The chain carries TRBV5-1 and TRBJ2-7; perhaps TRBD2 as D (8 bases). V gave up 4 bases and J gave up 13 bases, with 18 bases separating them. This CDR3 has 12 residues. In germline, CDR1 is SGHRS, CDR2 YFSETQ. CDR3 nucleotide sequence: TGCGCCAGCAGCCCCGGGGACAGCGGGGGATACTTC. Translation gives CASSPGDSGGYF.

The rearrangement uses TRBV19 and TRBJ2-7, with 7 nucleotides matching TRBD1. The germline V gene encodes CDR1 LNHDA and CDR2 SQIVND (reference sequence). The CDR3 extends over 14 amino acids. V was pared by 5 bases and J by 3 bases, with 7 bases of the junction left unmatched. For the CDR3, the DNA is TGTGCCAGTAGTGCCCGACAGGGAAACTACGAGCAGTACTTC. It codes for CASSARQGNYEQYF.

Points on this clone: Other nucleotide sequences in the sample specify the same CDR3. For the CDR3, the DNA is TGTGCCTGGAGTGTAGGGGGAAATCAGCCCCAGCATTTT. Amino acid sequence: CAWSVGGNQPQHF. The chain links TRBV30 to TRBJ1-5; the D gene is possibly TRBD1 (6 bases). V lost 0 bases and J 4 bases, leaving 7 bases between the germline ends. This CDR3 contains 13 residues. Germline CDR1 and CDR2: GTSNPN and SVGIG (reference sequence).